This T cell receptor (beta chain) was sequenced in a study of OX40 agonist ivuxolimab in advanced cancers. Study results and caveats: On average, CD8+ T cells showed a greater number of expanded clones than CD4+. Also showing low normalized T-cell clonal expansion were some of the nonresponders. Determination of antigen specificity was not performed for the expanded peripheral T cells.

Systemic immunosuppression or a history of autoimmune disease excluded patients. Concerning this clone: Its specificity is unknown.

This CDR3 spans 17 amino acids. The germline CDR1 and CDR2 sequences are MDHEN and SYDVKM. The germline V and J ends were trimmed by 3 bases and 1 base, with 16 bases remaining between them. Assay: immunoSEQ multiplex PCR; the TCRdb copy retains only in-frame clones and omits some. The data contain roughly 25,000 clones, about four fifths of them seen just once; the ten biggest clones take up about 2%. Sequencing used CD4+ or CD8+ T cells sorted from blood, obtained in a trial of the OX40 agonist ivuxolimab. The origin of this receptor is an adult with an advanced solid tumor such as melanoma, head and neck, liver or kidney cancer. The chain joins TRBV28 to TRBJ2-1, with D perhaps being TRBD1 or TRBD2 (5 bases each). The chain's CDR3 is CASSLHGVGGSYNEQFF. The CDR3 region has the DNA TGTGCCAGCAGTTTGCATGGAGTTGGGGGTTCCTACAATGAGCAGTTCTTC.